Listed below are T cell receptor beta chains from one sample, sequenced in a study of T cell responses to AZD1222 COVID-19 vaccine. Profiling relied on immunoSEQ multiplex PCR, and the TCRdb table lists in-frame clones only, not all of them. The sample yields nearly 110,000 clones, 92% seen once. The sample was peripheral blood, taken 28 days after the second AZD1222 dose. The receptors here all came from an adult who received the AZD1222 COVID-19 vaccine. CDR3s include the opening cysteine and the closing phenylalanine or tryptophan. D genes are given only for firm matches. Clone size is shown for a subset of rows, as once, few, many or a class of expanded clone.

j_gene	abundance	d_gene	v_gene	CDR3aa	CDR3nt
TRBJ2-3	NA	TRBD2	TRBV19	CASRQEAGGAGDTQYF	TGTGCCAGTAGGCAAGAGGCGGGGGGAGCTGGGGATACGCAGTATTTT
TRBJ1-1	NA	NA	TRBV3-1/TRBV3-2	CARRDRGESLAGATEAFF	TGTGCCAGACGAGATAGGGGAGAATCCTTAGCGGGGGCCACTGAAGCTTTCTTT
TRBJ2-5	NA	NA	TRBV24-1	CATAGASQETQYF	TGTGCCACAGCAGGGGCTTCCCAAGAGACCCAGTACTTC
TRBJ2-1	NA	NA	TRBV10-1	CASSESKQFF	TGCGCCAGCAGTGAGAGTAAGCAGTTCTTC
TRBJ1-5	NA	TRBD1	TRBV30	CAWSVGQGGNQPQHF	TGTGCCTGGAGTGTTGGCCAGGGGGGCAATCAGCCCCAGCATTTT
TRBJ1-1	NA	NA	TRBV10-3	CAISQSGGQGGTEAFF	TGTGCCATCAGCCAATCGGGGGGTCAGGGCGGCACTGAAGCTTTCTTT
TRBJ1-4	NA	NA	TRBV12-5	CASGPDGTFNEKLFF	TGTGCTAGTGGCCCCGACGGCACCTTTAATGAAAAACTGTTTTTT
TRBJ2-7	NA	NA	TRBV11-1	CASSQSRTKDYEQYF	TGTGCCAGCAGCCAATCCCGGACAAAAGACTACGAGCAGTACTTC
TRBJ1-5	NA	NA	TRBV6-2/TRBV6-3	CASSYSGSNQPQHF	TGTGCCAGCAGTTACTCGGGGAGCAATCAGCCCCAGCATTTT
TRBJ2-7	NA	TRBD1	TRBV6-5	CASTLRQGVSYEQYF	TGTGCCAGCACCCTAAGACAGGGGGTTTCCTACGAGCAGTACTTC
TRBJ2-7	NA	NA	TRBV28	CASRTTGYEQYF	TGTGCCAGCAGAACCACGGGTTACGAGCAGTACTTC
TRBJ2-2	NA	NA	TRBV29-1	CSVARSNTGELFF	TGCAGCGTGGCGCGGAGCAACACCGGGGAGCTGTTTTTT
TRBJ1-3	NA	NA	TRBV23-1	CASSQVRVNTIYF	TGCGCCAGCAGTCAGGTCAGGGTCAACACCATATATTTT
TRBJ2-5	NA	NA	TRBV12-5	CASGLPEGEGARETQYF	TGTGCTAGTGGTTTGCCCGAAGGGGAGGGGGCGCGGGAGACCCAGTACTTC
TRBJ2-1	once	TRBD2	TRBV7-9	CASSPRTSGRSYNEQFF	TGTGCCAGCAGCCCCCGGACTAGCGGGAGGTCCTACAATGAGCAGTTCTTC
TRBJ1-6	NA	NA	TRBV2	CASSGGAYNSPLHF	TGTGCCAGTTCTGGGGGGGCTTATAATTCACCCCTCCACTTT
TRBJ1-5	NA	NA	TRBV5-6	CASSRRDQPQHF	TGTGCCAGCAGCAGGCGGGACCAGCCCCAGCATTTT
TRBJ1-1	NA	NA	TRBV5-4	CASSSGAGTNTEAFF	TGTGCCAGCAGCTCTGGGGCAGGGACCAACACTGAAGCTTTCTTT